This T cell receptor (beta chain) stems from a study of T cell responses to AZD1222 COVID-19 vaccine. The study, taken as a whole, reports: Possibly, clonal diversity was underestimated; donors were largely white British and included more females.

Method: immunoSEQ multiplex PCR; TCRdb's copy keeps in-frame clones and lacks some. The sample has some 130,000 clones, approximately 92% seen once; the top ten hold approximately 6.8%. Details on this clone: Its target is unknown.

The receptor comes from an adult who received the AZD1222 COVID-19 vaccine. The sequences come from peripheral blood, collected 28 days after the second AZD1222 dose.

As DNA, the CDR3 is TGCGCCAGCAGCCGGGGGACTGCGGCTCAGCCCCAGCATTTT. This codes for CASSRGTAAQPQHF. J is TRBJ1-5 and V is TRBV4-1; the D gene is possibly TRBD1 (5 bases). Deletions cut 4 bases from V and 6 bases from J, with 13 bases between. CDR1 is MGHRA and CDR2 is YSYEKL in the germline V gene. The CDR3 covers 14 residues.